Detailed here is one T cell receptor (beta chain). This CDR3 contains 14 residues. J gave up 3 bases and V 6 bases, and 6 bases lay outside the gene matches. Germline lookup yields CDR1 DFQATT and CDR2 SNEGSKA (reference sequence). These data come from a study of CD8 T cells in ankylosing spondylitis. It was by quantitative 5'-RACE with molecular barcodes that TCR beta libraries were made. TCRdb re-called the 5' RACE reads through MiXCR, storing one row per CDR3 protein. The sample records under 300,000 distinct CDR3 sequences, more than 9% being singletons. The V and J genes are TRBV20-1 and TRBJ2-3; 10 positions match TRBD1. Sequencing was carried out using blood, either unsorted or a sorted T cell fraction (not recorded which). This clonotype was sampled from a male donor with ankylosing spondylitis or in good health (not recorded which). CDR3 in DNA: TGCAGTGCCACCCGGGACAGGGGAACAGATACGCAGTATTTT. Protein product: CSATRDRGTDTQYF.